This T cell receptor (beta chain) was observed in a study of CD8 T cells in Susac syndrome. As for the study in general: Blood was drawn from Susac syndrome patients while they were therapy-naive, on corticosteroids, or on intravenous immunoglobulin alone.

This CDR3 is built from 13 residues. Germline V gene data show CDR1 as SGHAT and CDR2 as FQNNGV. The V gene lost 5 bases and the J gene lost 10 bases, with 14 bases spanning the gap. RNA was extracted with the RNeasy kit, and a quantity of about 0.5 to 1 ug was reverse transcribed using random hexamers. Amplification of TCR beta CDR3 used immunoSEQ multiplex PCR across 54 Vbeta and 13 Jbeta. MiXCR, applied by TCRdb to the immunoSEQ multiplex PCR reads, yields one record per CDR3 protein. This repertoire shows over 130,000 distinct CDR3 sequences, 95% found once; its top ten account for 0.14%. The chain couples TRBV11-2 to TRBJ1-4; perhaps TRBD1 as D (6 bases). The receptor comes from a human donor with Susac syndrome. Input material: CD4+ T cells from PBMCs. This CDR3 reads CASSLLEGGKLFF. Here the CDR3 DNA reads TGTGCCAGCAGCCTACTAGAGGGGGGAAAACTGTTTTTT.